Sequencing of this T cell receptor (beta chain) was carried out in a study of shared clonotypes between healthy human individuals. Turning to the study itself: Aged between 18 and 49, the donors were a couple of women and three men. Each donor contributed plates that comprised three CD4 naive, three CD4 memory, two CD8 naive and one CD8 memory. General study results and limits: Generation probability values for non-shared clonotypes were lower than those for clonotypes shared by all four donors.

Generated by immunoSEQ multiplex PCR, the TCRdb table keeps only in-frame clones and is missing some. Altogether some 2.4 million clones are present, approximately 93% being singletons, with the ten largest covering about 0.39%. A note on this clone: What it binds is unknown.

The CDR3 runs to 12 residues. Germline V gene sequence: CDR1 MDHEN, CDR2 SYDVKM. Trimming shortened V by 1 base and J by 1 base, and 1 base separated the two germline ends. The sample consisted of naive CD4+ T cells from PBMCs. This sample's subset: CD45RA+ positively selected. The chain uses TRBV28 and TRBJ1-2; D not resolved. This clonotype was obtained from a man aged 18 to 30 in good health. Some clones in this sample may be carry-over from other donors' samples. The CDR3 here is CASSLYNYGYTF. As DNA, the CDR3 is TGTGCCAGCAGTTTATATAACTATGGCTACACCTTC.